Following are 20 T cell receptor beta chains from one sample sequenced in a study of CD8 T cells in ankylosing spondylitis. TCRdb itself ran the 5' RACE reads through MiXCR, one entry per CDR3 protein. The sample holds around 230,000 distinct CDR3 sequences, roughly 8.2% seen once. What was sequenced was blood, either unsorted or a sorted T cell fraction (not recorded which). The receptor set was obtained from a female donor with ankylosing spondylitis or in good health (not recorded which).

This clonotype showed up many times. This chain connects TRBV28 to TRBJ2-3, with D uncertain. The CDR3 extends over 14 amino acids. Germline V gene sequence: CDR1 MDHEN, CDR2 SYDVKM. V was shortened by 4 bases and J by 0 bases, with 8 bases between the two germline ends. The CDR3 reads CASSSLDSTDTQYF. CDR3 nucleotide sequence: TGTGCCAGCAGTTCCCTTGACAGCACAGATACGCAGTATTTT.

This clonotype appeared many times. This chain uses TRBV7-9 with TRBJ1-1; D is possibly TRBD1 (6 bases). Germline CDR1 and CDR2: SEHNR and FQNEAQ (reference sequence). The V end was cut by 7 bases, the J end by 3 bases, with 18 bases between. This CDR3 is built from 15 residues. The CDR3 nucleotides read TGTGCCAGCATGGACAGCGATAGGACGGACACTGAAGCTTTCTTT. This sequence encodes CASMDSDRTDTEAFF.

The chain combines TRBV12-1 with TRBJ2-7; the table names TRBD2, a call not compared with the DNA. TRBV12-1 constitutes a pseudogene. There are 20 residues in the CDR3. The CDR3 loop reads CASSLRWPGTSGTVMYEQYF. CDR3 DNA sequence: TGTGCCAGCAGCCTAAGGTGGCCCGGGACTAGCGGGACCGTCATGTACGAGCAGTACTTC.

At least ten counts were recorded for this clonotype. The CDR3 DNA sequence: TGCAGTGCTAGAGATGCGGGGAGGCCTAGCGGGAGTGGTGCCGGGGAGCTGTTTTTT. It is translated as CSARDAGRPSGSGAGELFF. This chain links TRBV20-1 with TRBJ2-2, with TRBD2 matching over 10 bases. Germline V CDR1 and CDR2: DFQATT, SNEGSKA (reference sequence). This CDR3 comprises 19 residues. V trimming: 0 bases; J trimming: 6 bases; junction bases outside the gene matches: 16.

This clonotype was observed a few times. The chain is built from TRBV3-1 and TRBJ2-7, with 8 bases matching TRBD2. V lost 4 bases and J lost 2; bases outside the gene matches: 7. This CDR3 is built from 15 residues. Germline V lookup: CDR1 LGHDT, CDR2 YNNKEL (reference sequence). CDR3 sequence (DNA): TGTGCCAGCAGCCCCCAGCGGGAGCTCCCCTACGAGCAGTACTTC. Translating it yields CASSPQRELPYEQYF.

This clonotype was seen repeatedly, ten times or more. This sequence joins TRBV6-1 and TRBJ1-3; 8 positions agree with TRBD1. Germline V gene lookup returns CDR1 MNHNS and CDR2 SASEGT. V trimming: 6 bases; J trimming: 4 bases; junction bases outside the gene matches: 5. This CDR3 region has 14 residues. The CDR3 DNA sequence: TGTGCCAGCAGCATGACAGGGGTCGGAAACACCATATATTTT. Translated: CASSMTGVGNTIYF.

The CDR3 DNA sequence: TGTGCCAGCAGCTTAGCGTCCCTCGACATAGCGGGAAGGGGGTACGAGCAGTACTTC. Its protein product is CASSLASLDIAGRGYEQYF. The chain uses TRBV7-2 and TRBJ2-7; TRBD2 agrees at 8 bases. Germline CDR1 reads SGHTA; CDR2 reads FQGNSA. This CDR3 has 19 amino acids. V was pared by 0 bases and J by 4 bases, with 17 bases of the junction left unmatched.

This clonotype was seen repeatedly, ten times or more. The J gene is TRBJ2-1, the V gene TRBV12-3 or TRBV12-4, with TRBD1 identical over 8 bases. The junction had 8 bases not matched to a gene; V was cut back by 3 bases and J by 7 bases. This CDR3 spans 15 amino acids. CDR3 amino acids: CASSFPGQGENEQFF. For the CDR3, the DNA is TGTGCCAGCAGTTTCCCCGGACAGGGCGAGAATGAGCAGTTCTTC.

This clonotype was detected many times. The chain carries TRBV21-1 and TRBJ2-5; the table's D call of TRBD2 was not tested on the DNA. TRBV21-1 is labeled a pseudogene. The CDR3 spans 18 residues. The CDR3 spells CASSPPRAGGRGRETQYF. The CDR3 coding sequence is TGTGCCAGCAGCCCACCGAGAGCGGGAGGGCGAGGCCGAGAGACCCAGTACTTC.

The V gene is TRBV14, the J gene TRBJ2-7; D is tentatively TRBD1 or TRBD2 (5 bases each). The CDR3 runs 16 residues. Between the trimmed V and J ends, which lost 4 bases and 3 bases, there was a span of 19 bases. Germline V CDR1 and CDR2: SGHDN, FVKESK. In nucleotides, the CDR3 is TGTGCCAGCAGCCTGATGGGTACCGGGACGTACTACGAGCAGTACTTC. Translated, it gives CASSLMGTGTYYEQYF. Combining the CDR3 with reference TRBV14 and TRBJ2-7 gives the whole variable domain EAGVTQFPSHSVIEKGQTVTLRCDPISGHDNLYWYRRVMGKEIKFLLHFVKESKQDESGMPNNRFLAERTGGTYSTLKVQPAELEDSGVYFCASSLMGTGTYYEQYFGPGTRLTVT.

The V gene is TRBV30, the J gene TRBJ1-1; 8 bases agree with TRBD1. Germline assignment: CDR1 GTSNPN and CDR2 SVGIG (reference sequence). V was clipped by 7 bases and J by 6 bases; unmatched bases: 13. The length of the CDR3 is 14 residues. This chain's CDR3 is CASSGGRGGAEAFF. As DNA, the CDR3 is TGTGCCTCCTCAGGGGGCAGGGGAGGCGCTGAAGCTTTCTTT.

This clonotype has a count of ten or more. The chain uses TRBV9 and TRBJ1-1, with D perhaps TRBD1 (5 bases). Germline CDR1 SGDLS, CDR2 YYNGEE. This CDR3 region has 14 residues. V lost 1 base and J lost 4, with 11 bases in between. CDR3 DNA sequence: TGTGCCAGCAGCGTACAGGGTGGGACCACTGAAGCTTTCTTT. As protein: CASSVQGGTTEAFF.

This clonotype came up many times. The rearrangement uses TRBV20-1 and TRBJ1-3; 7 nucleotides align to TRBD1. V dropped 6 bases and J dropped 2; count of bases not matched to a gene: 7. This CDR3 region has 14 residues. Germline-derived CDR1 and CDR2 are DFQATT and SNEGSKA (reference sequence). The CDR3 loop reads CSADGQEAGNTIYF. The CDR3 nucleotides are TGCAGTGCCGACGGACAGGAGGCTGGAAACACCATATATTTT.

This clonotype came up many times. The genes are TRBV29-1 and TRBJ2-7; 7 bases map to TRBD2. This CDR3 contains 14 residues. V was pared by 3 bases and J by 7 bases, with 12 bases of the junction left unmatched. Germline values: CDR1 SQVTM, CDR2 ANQGSEA. CDR3 region: CSVDTSGAAGEQYF. As DNA, the CDR3 is TGCAGCGTTGACACCTCGGGAGCAGCGGGGGAGCAGTACTTC.

This clonotype appeared many times. The V and J genes are TRBV5-5 and TRBJ2-6, with D unclear. The V gene's germline CDR1 is SGHKS and CDR2 YYEKEE (reference sequence). With 1 base removed from V and 4 bases from J, the gap between germline ends came to 12 bases. The CDR3 consists of 16 residues. Here the CDR3 DNA reads TGTGCCAGCAGCTTGCCGCGGCTCCCAGGGGCCAACGTCCTGACTTTC. Translation: CASSLPRLPGANVLTF.

This clonotype appeared many times. Written as DNA, the CDR3 is TGTGCCAGCAGTTATGCAGGACAGGGTTTAGGAAAACTGTTTTTT. The encoded protein is CASSYAGQGLGKLFF. The chain carries TRBV6-5 and TRBJ1-4, with 8 bases aligning to TRBD1. The CDR3 length is 15 residues. Per the germline V gene, CDR1 is MNHEY and CDR2 is SVGAGI. With V trimmed by 3 bases and J by 10 bases, 10 bases remained unmatched.

This clonotype was observed many times. The gene calls are TRBV10-2 and TRBJ2-5; 9 positions match TRBD1. Germline V gives CDR1 WSHSY, CDR2 SAAADI. The CDR3 spans 15 residues. With V trimmed by 3 bases and J by 4 bases, 6 bases remained unmatched. CDR3 nucleotides: TGCGCCAGCAGTGATGGGGACAGGGAAATAGAGACCCAGTACTTC. Protein sequence: CASSDGDREIETQYF.

Regarding this clonotype: A much larger clone is a single base away; this may be a read error. The chain carries TRBV20-1 and TRBJ2-7, with 7 positions matching TRBD1. CDR3 length equals 13 residues. Germline loops: CDR1 DFQATT, CDR2 SNEGSKA (reference sequence). Here the CDR3 reads CSVRDKDRDEQYF. The DNA for the CDR3 is TGCAGTGTTAGAGACAAAGACAGGGACGAGCAGTACTTC.

This clonotype was counted at least ten times. The rearrangement links TRBV4-3 to TRBJ2-2; D is perhaps TRBD1 (6 bases). The CDR3 runs 16 residues. V was clipped by 4 bases and J by 2 bases, with 14 bases between them. In germline, CDR1 is LGHNA, CDR2 YSLEER. DNA for the CDR3: TGCGCCAGCAGCCCAGACGGACAGTTTAACACCGGGGAGCTGTTTTTT. Protein product: CASSPDGQFNTGELFF.

This clonotype was found many times. The rearrangement joins TRBV21-1 to TRBJ2-4; the table names TRBD1, a call not compared with the DNA. TRBV21-1 counts as a pseudogene. This CDR3 comprises 17 residues. The CDR3 reads CASSKKGTGHSKNIQYF. The CDR3 nucleotides are TGTGCCAGCAGCAAGAAGGGGACAGGACATTCCAAAAACATTCAGTACTTC.